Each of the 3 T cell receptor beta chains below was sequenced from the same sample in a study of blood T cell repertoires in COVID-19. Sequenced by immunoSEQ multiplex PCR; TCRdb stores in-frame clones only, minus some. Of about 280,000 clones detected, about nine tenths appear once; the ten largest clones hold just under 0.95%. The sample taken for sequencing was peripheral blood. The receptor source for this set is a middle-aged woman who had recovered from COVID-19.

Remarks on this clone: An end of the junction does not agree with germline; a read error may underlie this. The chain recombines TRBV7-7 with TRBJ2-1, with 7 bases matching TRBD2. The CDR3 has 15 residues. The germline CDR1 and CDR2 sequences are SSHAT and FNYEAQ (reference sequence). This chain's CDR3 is CASSLGRASYNEQFF. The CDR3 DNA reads TGTGCTAGCAGCTTAGGGAGGGCGTCCTACAATGAGCAGTTCTTC.

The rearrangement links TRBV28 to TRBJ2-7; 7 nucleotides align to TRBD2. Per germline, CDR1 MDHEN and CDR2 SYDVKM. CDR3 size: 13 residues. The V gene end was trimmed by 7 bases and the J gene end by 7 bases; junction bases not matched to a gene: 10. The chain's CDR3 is CASTQPGGGEQYF. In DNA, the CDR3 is TGTGCCAGCACCCAGCCGGGCGGGGGAGAGCAGTACTTC.

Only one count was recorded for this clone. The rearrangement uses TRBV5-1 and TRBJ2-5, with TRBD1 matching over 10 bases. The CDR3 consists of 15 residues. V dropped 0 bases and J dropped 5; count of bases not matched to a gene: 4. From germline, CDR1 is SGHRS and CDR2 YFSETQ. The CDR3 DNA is TGCGCCAGCAGCTTGGGGGACAGGGGCGGGGAGACCCAGTACTTC. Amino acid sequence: CASSLGDRGGETQYF.